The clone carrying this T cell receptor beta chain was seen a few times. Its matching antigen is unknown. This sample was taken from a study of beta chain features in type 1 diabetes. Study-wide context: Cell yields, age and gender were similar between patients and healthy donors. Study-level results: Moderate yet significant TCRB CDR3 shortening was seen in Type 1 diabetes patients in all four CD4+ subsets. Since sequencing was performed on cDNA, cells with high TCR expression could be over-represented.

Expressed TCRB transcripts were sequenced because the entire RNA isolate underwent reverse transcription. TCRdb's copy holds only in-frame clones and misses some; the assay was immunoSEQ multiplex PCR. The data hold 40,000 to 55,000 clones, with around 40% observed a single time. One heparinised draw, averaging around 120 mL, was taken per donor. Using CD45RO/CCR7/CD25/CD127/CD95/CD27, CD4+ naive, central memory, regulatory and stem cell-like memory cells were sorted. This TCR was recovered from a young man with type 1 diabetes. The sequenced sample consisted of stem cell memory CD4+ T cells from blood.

This CDR3 reads CASSPGAPGSEQYF. The CDR3 DNA follows: TGTGCCAGCTCACCAGGGGCCCCCGGGAGCGAGCAGTACTTC. The V gene is TRBV18, the J gene TRBJ2-7; possible D gene TRBD2, 6 bases. V lost 2 bases and J lost 6, with 14 bases in between. The CDR3 totals 14 residues. CDR1 KGHSH and CDR2 LQKENI come from the germline V gene.